The 13 T cell receptor beta chains given below trace back to one sample, sequenced in a study of T cells in women clearing cervical HPV infection. TCRdb's table, derived via immunoSEQ multiplex PCR, lists solely in-frame clones and lacks some. The sample table includes tens of thousands of clones. Input material: blood buffy coat. Every receptor here comes from a woman between 18 and 70 years old with a cervical HPV16 infection that either progressed to CIN3+ or cleared (not recorded which).

In regard to this clone: The CDR3 end falls 3 residues outside the read, so it is completed with the germline J gene. The chain employs TRBV28 and TRBJ1-2; TRBD1 aligns across 10 bases. Trimming at V came to 5 bases and at J to 1 base, leaving 4 bases not matched to a gene. The CDR3 is 15 residues long. Germline V gives CDR1 MDHEN, CDR2 SYDVKM. The CDR3 here is CASSTGQGGNYGYTF. The sequenced CDR3 bases are TGTGCCAGCAGTACCGGACAGGGGGGTAACTATGGC.

Notes on this clone: Read coverage stops 3 residues before the CDR3 terminus; the germline J gene supplies the remainder. The chain employs TRBV6-2 or TRBV6-3 and TRBJ1-1; D unclear. Germline CDR1 MNHEY, CDR2 SVGEGT. The V end lost 2 bases, the J end lost 4 bases, and 5 bases lay between the germline ends. The length of the CDR3 is 12 residues. The sequenced CDR3 bases are TGTGCCAGCAGTTACAAAGGCACTGAA. It encodes CASSYKGTE. The full CDR3 protein reads CASSYKGTEAFF.

This chain's CDR3 is CASSPATGSEAFF. Partial CDR3 DNA: TGTGCCAGCAGCCCCGCGACAGGGAGTGAA. J is TRBJ1-1 and V is TRBV7-9, with TRBD1 matching over 7 bases. From the germline J gene comes the end of the CDR3, since the read stops 3 residues before it. Germline loops: CDR1 SEHNR, CDR2 FQNEAQ (reference sequence). V dropped 5 bases and J dropped 7; count of bases not matched to a gene: 7. The CDR3 length is 13 residues.

As concerns this clone: The read comes to an end 3 residues before the CDR3 does, leaving the germline J gene to fill in the end. This sequence joins TRBV28 and TRBJ1-2; tentative D call: TRBD1 (6 bases). The CDR3 is 13 amino acids. Germline CDR1 reads MDHEN; CDR2 reads SYDVKM. Deletions cut 5 bases from V and 4 bases from J, with 11 bases between. CDR3: CASSPGQPYGYTF. CDR3 DNA (partial): TGTGCCAGCAGTCCCGGACAGCCCTATGGC.

Concerning this clone: The read ends 3 residues shy of where the CDR3 ends; the end is completed using the germline J gene. This chain connects TRBV5-6 to TRBJ2-3; no firm D call. This CDR3 has 12 amino acids. CDR1 SGHDT and CDR2 YYEEEE come from the germline V gene. V shed 3 bases and J shed 1 base, with 3 bases lying between them. The covered CDR3 bases are TGTGCCAGCAGCTCCGGCACAGATACG. It specifies CASSSGTDT. The CDR3 in its entirety is CASSSGTDTQYF.

In the case of this clone: The sequence runs out 3 residues before the end of the CDR3; the remainder is reconstructed from the germline J gene. The rearrangement uses TRBV2 and TRBJ1-1; 9 bases line up with TRBD1. Trimming at V came to 6 bases and at J to 5 bases, leaving 7 bases not matched to a gene. The CDR3 runs to 14 residues. Looked up from germline, CDR1 is SNHLY and CDR2 is FYNNEI. The CDR3 loop reads CASSRGTGRTEAFF. CDR3 bases read: TGTGCCAGCAGCCGAGGGACAGGGAGAACTGAA.

A remark on this clone: The CDR3 end is not reached by the read, which stops 3 residues before it; the germline J gene fills it in. The J gene is TRBJ2-2, the V gene TRBV5-1, with no clear D. The CDR3 has 15 amino acids. Germline values: CDR1 SGHRS, CDR2 YFSETQ. Trimming cost V 10 bases and J 0 bases, with 16 bases left between them. CDR3 sequence: CAGSRLPANTGELFF. CDR3 DNA, as far as it was read: TGCGCCGGTTCCCGACTTCCGGCGAACACCGGGGAG.

Details on this clone: Read data end 3 residues before the CDR3 end; the end is taken from the germline J gene. The rearrangement joins TRBV28 to TRBJ1-1, with 10 bases fitting TRBD1. CDR1 is MDHEN, CDR2 SYDVKM, per germline. The trim removed 8 bases at V and 7 bases at J, leaving 7 bases unmatched. This CDR3 is 13 amino acids long. The covered CDR3 bases are TGTGCCAGCGGCTTGACAGGGGGCGATGAA. It specifies CASGLTGGDE. The complete CDR3 reads CASGLTGGDEAFF.

Of note for this clone: With the read ending 3 residues before the CDR3 end, the germline J gene is used to fill in that end. The V and J genes are TRBV10-3 and TRBJ2-7; 9 bases agree with TRBD1. The CDR3 is 16 amino acids. Trimming took 4 bases from V and 6 from J; bases not matched to a gene: 13. The germline gives CDR1 ENHRY, CDR2 SYGVKD. The CDR3 here is CAISGGQGAILSEQYF. The covered CDR3 bases are TGTGCCATCAGTGGGGGACAGGGTGCCATCTTAAGCGAG.

Details on this clone: The sequence runs out 3 residues before the end of the CDR3; the remainder is reconstructed from the germline J gene. The chain couples TRBV19 to TRBJ1-2; TRBD1 matches 12 bases. This CDR3 region has 16 residues. V shed 8 bases and J 2 bases; nucleotides not matched to a gene: 9. The germline gives CDR1 LNHDA, CDR2 SQIVND (reference sequence). CDR3 amino acids: CASSPGQGATNYGYTF. CDR3 bases read: TGTGCCAGTTCTCCGGGACAGGGGGCTACAAACTATGGC. Full variable domain (rest looked up from reference TRBV19 and TRBJ1-2): DGGITQSPKYLFRKEGQNVTLSCEQNLNHDAMYWYRQDPGQGLRLIYYSQIVNDFQKGDIAEGYSVSREKKESFPLTVTSAQKNPTAFYLCASSPGQGATNYGYTFGSGTRLTVV.

Points on this clone: With the read ending 3 residues before the CDR3 end, the germline J gene is used to fill in that end. J is TRBJ2-7 and V is TRBV19; TRBD1 is a possible D gene (5 bases). In germline, CDR1 is LNHDA, CDR2 SQIVND (reference sequence). V lost 4 bases and J lost 3, with 10 bases in between. This CDR3 region has 13 residues. CDR3 bases read: TGTGCCAGTAGTACGACAGATAACTACGAG. Translation gives CASSTTDNYE. In full, the CDR3 reads CASSTTDNYEQYF.

With regard to this clone: At one boundary the junction diverges from the germline segment, which might be a read error. The CDR3 is cut off 3 residues early in the read; its end comes from the germline J gene. The chain combines TRBV29-1 with TRBJ1-1; D remains unclear. In germline, CDR1 is SQVTM, CDR2 ANQGSEA. CDR3 length: 12 amino acids. The CDR3: CSVARLKTEAFF. The part of the CDR3 DNA that was read is TGCAGCGTTGCCAGGCTGAAGACTGAA. Together with reference TRBV29-1 and TRBJ1-1, the CDR3 gives the full variable domain: SAVISQKPSRDICQRGTSLTIQCQVDSQVTMMFWYRQQPGQSLTLIATANQGSEATYESGFVIDKFPISRPNLTFSTLTVSNMSPEDSSIYLCSVARLKTEAFFGQGTRLTVV.

CDR3: CSAKGATGGVGGYTF. The sequenced part of the CDR3 DNA is TGCAGTGCTAAGGGGGCGACAGGGGGAGTGGGTGGC. The genes are TRBV20-1 and TRBJ1-2, with 9 bases fitting TRBD1. The sequence runs out 3 residues before the end of the CDR3; the remainder is reconstructed from the germline J gene. Trimming at V came to 4 bases and at J to 7 bases, leaving 13 bases not matched to a gene. Germline CDR1 and CDR2: DFQATT and SNEGSKA (reference sequence). CDR3 length: 15 residues.